Below are 31 T cell receptor beta chains sequenced from a single sample in a study of molecular identifiers for immune sequencing clone quantification. TCRdb reprocessed the PCR reads with MiXCR, giving one entry per CDR3 protein. Altogether about 640,000 distinct CDR3 sequences are present, just under 20% being singletons, with the ten largest covering roughly 0.83%. The sample consisted of naive CD8+ T cells from blood, with Jurkat cell RNA spiked in. The subset here: FACS-sorted CD8+CD4-CCR7+CD45RA+ naive T cells. These TCRs come from a human donor in good health. Some libraries in this study had Jurkat cell RNA spiked in.

Points on this clonotype: A clone one base away is much larger, so this may be a read error. This chain connects TRBV30 to TRBJ1-1; no clear D. CDR3 length equals 13 residues. Trimming stripped 2 bases from V and 1 base from J, with 8 bases between. The germline gives CDR1 GTSNPN, CDR2 SVGIG (reference sequence). The CDR3 DNA reads TGTGCCTGGAGTTATATTAAGAACACTGAAGCTTTCTTT. It encodes CAWSYIKNTEAFF.

Worth noting for this clonotype: Possible read error: a much larger clone is one base away. This chain joins TRBV28 and TRBJ1-1, with 9 positions matching TRBD1. From germline, CDR1 is MDHEN and CDR2 SYDVKM. V was clipped by 5 bases and J by 3 bases; unmatched bases: 7. This CDR3 region has 15 residues. For the CDR3, the DNA is TGTGCCAGCAGTCACAGGGGGCCCCTGGACACTGAAGCTTTCTTT. Amino acids: CASSHRGPLDTEAFF.

This clonotype has more than one count but fewer than ten. The chain carries TRBV13 and TRBJ2-3, with TRBD1 matching 11 bases. CDR1 is PRHDT, CDR2 FYEKMQ, per germline (reference sequence). The trim removed 5 bases at V and 3 bases at J, leaving 10 bases unmatched. This CDR3 spans 17 amino acids. The CDR3 DNA follows: TGTGCCAGCAGCGCCGTCGCCGGGACAGGGGGTACAGATACGCAGTATTTT. Its protein is CASSAVAGTGGTDTQYF.

This clonotype has at least ten counts. This chain joins TRBV7-9 and TRBJ2-3, with D tentatively TRBD2 (6 bases). This CDR3 comprises 14 residues. The germline V gene has CDR1 SEHNR and CDR2 FQNEAQ (reference sequence). The V end lost 3 bases, the J end lost 1 base, and 8 bases lay between the germline ends. This CDR3 is CASSFPGGTDTQYF. CDR3 nucleotide sequence: TGTGCCAGCAGCTTTCCGGGAGGCACAGATACGCAGTATTTT.

V is TRBV19 and J is TRBJ2-3, with TRBD1 identical over 7 bases. V lost 10 bases to trimming and J lost 4 bases; unmatched junction nucleotides: 2. The length of the CDR3 is 11 residues. In germline, CDR1 is LNHDA, CDR2 SQIVND (reference sequence). The CDR3 protein is CAIQGADTQYF. Here the CDR3 DNA reads TGTGCCATCCAGGGGGCAGATACGCAGTATTTT. Full variable domain (remainder filled in from reference TRBV19 and TRBJ2-3): DGGITQSPKYLFRKEGQNVTLSCEQNLNHDAMYWYRQDPGQGLRLIYYSQIVNDFQKGDIAEGYSVSREKKESFPLTVTSAQKNPTAFYLCAIQGADTQYFGPGTRLTVL.

This clonotype was observed at least ten times. The V gene is TRBV7-9, the J gene TRBJ2-7; D is uncertain. The CDR3 is 16 amino acids. Trimming shortened V by 0 bases and J by 7 bases, and 19 bases separated the two germline ends. Germline CDR1 is SEHNR and CDR2 is FQNEAQ (reference sequence). The CDR3 coding sequence is TGTGCCAGCAGCTTAGCGCAGGCAGGTCCACTTATGGAGCAGTACTTC. Translating it yields CASSLAQAGPLMEQYF. Filled out from reference TRBV7-9 and TRBJ2-7, the complete variable domain reads DTGVSQNPRHKITKRGQNVTFRCDPISEHNRLYWYRQTLGQGPEFLTYFQNEAQLEKSRLLSDRFSAERPKGSFSTLEIQRTEQGDSAMYLCASSLAQAGPLMEQYFGPGTRLTVT.

This clonotype was detected only a few times. The chain employs TRBV20-1 and TRBJ2-7; 10 bases agree with TRBD2. Trimming removed 1 base from V and 4 bases from J; junction bases left unmatched: 4. The CDR3 is made up of 14 amino acids. CDR1 and CDR2 from the germline V gene are DFQATT and SNEGSKA (reference sequence). CDR3 sequence reads: CSARGSSGRYEQYF. The CDR3 coding sequence is TGCAGTGCTAGAGGATCTAGCGGGAGATACGAGCAGTACTTC.

This clonotype was seen a few times. The chain links TRBV5-1 to TRBJ2-1; D may correspond to TRBD1 or TRBD2 (5 bases each). Germline CDR1 is SGHRS and CDR2 is YFSETQ. V was cut by 4 bases and J by 5 bases, with 19 bases left in between. CDR3 length: 16 amino acids. As DNA, the CDR3 is TGCGCCAGCAGCGGAGCAGCGGACACCCCCCACAATGAGCAGTTCTTC. Translation gives CASSGAADTPHNEQFF.

The table lists this clonotype with many counts. This chain's CDR3 is CSVTAGGVFETQYF. Here the CDR3 DNA reads TGCAGCGTTACGGCAGGGGGCGTGTTTGAGACCCAGTACTTC. This sequence joins TRBV29-1 and TRBJ2-5; 8 bases map to TRBD1. Germline CDR1 SQVTM, CDR2 ANQGSEA. Trimming at V came to 5 bases and at J to 5 bases, leaving 10 bases not matched to a gene. The CDR3 has 14 amino acids.

This clonotype was seen a handful of times. The V and J genes are TRBV9 and TRBJ2-2, with D perhaps assigned TRBD1 or TRBD2 (5 bases each). The CDR3 has 17 amino acids. Looked up from germline, CDR1 is SGDLS and CDR2 is YYNGEE. Trimming left V 3 bases short and J 0 bases short, with 15 bases between. CDR3 amino acids: CASSDDPGTANTGELFF. In DNA, the CDR3 is TGTGCCAGCAGCGATGATCCCGGGACCGCGAACACCGGGGAGCTGTTTTTT.

This clonotype was recorded many times. The chain links TRBV30 to TRBJ1-5; D may be TRBD1 (5 bases). The CDR3 runs 14 residues. With 3 bases removed from V and 2 bases from J, the gap between germline ends came to 11 bases. Looked up from germline, CDR1 is GTSNPN and CDR2 is SVGIG (reference sequence). The CDR3 protein is CAWSREQGNQPQHF. CDR3 bases: TGTGCCTGGAGCAGGGAACAAGGCAATCAGCCCCAGCATTTT.

This clonotype was counted at least ten times. This chain uses TRBV12-3 or TRBV12-4 with TRBJ2-2; 7 bases map to TRBD1. CDR3 length: 15 residues. After removal of 6 bases from V and 2 bases from J, the junction contained 6 bases not matched to a gene. This CDR3 is CASSRDRENTGELFF. CDR3 nucleotides: TGTGCCAGCAGCCGGGACAGAGAAAACACCGGGGAGCTGTTTTTT.

The rearrangement links TRBV7-6 to TRBJ2-7; D call uncertain. Trimming shortened V by 5 bases and J by 0 bases, and 14 bases separated the two germline ends. The CDR3 covers 15 residues. The V gene's germline CDR1 is SGHVS and CDR2 FNYEAQ. CDR3 sequence: CASSPDMGASYEQYF. The CDR3 DNA reads as TGTGCCAGCAGCCCTGATATGGGTGCCTCCTACGAGCAGTACTTC. Using reference TRBV7-6 and TRBJ2-7 for the parts outside the CDR3, the full variable domain is GAGVSQSPRYKVTKRGQDVALRCDPISGHVSLYWYRQALGQGPEFLTYFNYEAQQDKSGLPNDRFSAERPEGSISTLTIQRTEQRDSAMYRCASSPDMGASYEQYFGPGTRLTVT.

This clonotype was counted many times. The chain combines TRBV20-1 with TRBJ2-7; 8 nucleotides line up with TRBD2. V lost 0 bases to trimming and J lost 3 bases; unmatched junction nucleotides: 7. The CDR3 has 15 amino acids. Germline V gene sequence: CDR1 DFQATT, CDR2 SNEGSKA (reference sequence). As DNA, the CDR3 is TGCAGTGCTAGAGATGTGGTAGCGGGAAGCTACGAGCAGTACTTC. The encoded protein is CSARDVVAGSYEQYF.

The chain carries TRBV7-9 and TRBJ1-1; 7 bases match TRBD1. From germline, CDR1 is SEHNR and CDR2 FQNEAQ (reference sequence). The CDR3 runs 15 residues. Trimming at V came to 4 bases and at J to 5 bases, leaving 10 bases not matched to a gene. The CDR3 nucleotides are TGTGCCAGCAGCTCAGCAGGGGGGGGGCGGACTGAAGCTTTCTTT. Translating it yields CASSSAGGGRTEAFF. The variable domain in full, with the rest retrieved from reference TRBV7-9 and TRBJ1-1, is DTGVSQNPRHKITKRGQNVTFRCDPISEHNRLYWYRQTLGQGPEFLTYFQNEAQLEKSRLLSDRFSAERPKGSFSTLEIQRTEQGDSAMYLCASSSAGGGRTEAFFGQGTRLTVV.

Many counts were recorded for this clonotype. The rearrangement uses TRBV5-1 and TRBJ1-1; possibly TRBD1 for D (5 bases). The CDR3 contains 13 residues. Trimming removed 3 bases from V and 1 base from J, with 7 bases in between. The germline CDR1 and CDR2 sequences are SGHRS and YFSETQ. In nucleotides, the CDR3 is TGCGCCAGCAGCTGGCAGGGGAACACTGAAGCTTTCTTT. Residues: CASSWQGNTEAFF.

About this clonotype: One end of the junction fails to match germline, which may point to a read error. This chain joins TRBV7-6 and TRBJ1-4; unclear D gene. Germline lookup yields CDR1 SGHVS and CDR2 FNYEAQ. The CDR3 extends over 15 amino acids. The CDR3 region has the DNA TGCGCCAGCGGCTTAGCCGGTGACCCCGGCGAAAAACTGTTTTTT. It yields the protein CASGLAGDPGEKLFF.

This clonotype appeared a few times. V gene TRBV6-5 combines with J gene TRBJ1-2; D is possibly TRBD1 (5 bases). Trimming left V 0 bases short and J 3 bases short, with 14 bases between. The CDR3 has 16 amino acids. CDR1 is MNHEY, CDR2 SVGAGI, per germline. The chain's CDR3 is CASSYSPRDYDYGYTF. The CDR3, as DNA: TGTGCCAGCAGTTACTCTCCCAGGGATTATGACTATGGCTACACCTTC.

Comments on this clonotype: A much larger clone differs by one base, so this may be a read error. The rearrangement links TRBV7-9 to TRBJ2-7, with a weak D call TRBD1 (5 bases). This CDR3 has 16 residues. From germline, CDR1 is SEHNR and CDR2 FQNEAQ (reference sequence). The CDR3 here is CAGSLAPSTEAYEQYF. The CDR3 coding sequence is TGTGCCGGCAGCTTAGCCCCTTCGACAGAGGCCTACGAGCAGTACTTC. The full variable domain, rest sourced from reference TRBV7-9 and TRBJ2-7, is DTGVSQNPRHKITKRGQNVTFRCDPISEHNRLYWYRQTLGQGPEFLTYFQNEAQLEKSRLLSDRFSAERPKGSFSTLEIQRTEQGDSAMYLCAGSLAPSTEAYEQYFGPGTRLTVT.

The chain combines TRBV4-3 with TRBJ1-2, with 8 bases aligning to TRBD1. The CDR3 extends over 15 amino acids. The J segment lost 6 bases and the V segment lost 4 bases, leaving 10 bases of the junction unmatched. The germline CDR1 and CDR2 sequences are LGHNA and YSLEER. The CDR3 region is CASSPHGQGSDGYTF. CDR3 nucleotide sequence: TGCGCCAGCAGCCCGCACGGACAGGGAAGCGATGGCTACACCTTC.

Many counts were recorded for this clonotype. The chain carries TRBV11-2 and TRBJ2-3; D is uncertain. The CDR3 totals 13 residues. Per the germline V gene, CDR1 is SGHAT and CDR2 is FQNNGV. Trimming pared 10 bases from V and 3 bases from J, leaving 14 bases between. This CDR3 reads CATTPPFTDTQYF. The CDR3, as DNA: TGTGCCACCACCCCGCCCTTTACAGATACGCAGTATTTT.

This clonotype has at least ten counts. The chain recombines TRBV5-1 with TRBJ2-7, with 9 bases lining up with TRBD1. Unmatched junction bases numbered 5, after V lost 1 base and J lost 6 bases. This CDR3 has 14 amino acids. Germline loops: CDR1 SGHRS, CDR2 YFSETQ. The CDR3 coding sequence is TGCGCCAGCAGCTTGTGGGGACAGGGAGGCGAGCAGTACTTC. Residues: CASSLWGQGGEQYF.

Points on this clonotype: This sequence may be a read error, since a much larger clone differs from it by one base. The rearrangement uses TRBV28 and TRBJ2-7; the D call may be TRBD1 or TRBD2 (6 bases each). Trimming cost V 8 bases and J 5 bases, with 16 bases left between them. This CDR3 has 13 amino acids. Germline CDR1 is MDHEN and CDR2 is SYDVKM. For the CDR3, the DNA is TGTGCCAGCTACGAGGTGGGGGGCGACGAGCAGTACTTC. Amino acid sequence: CASYEVGGDEQYF.

The chain uses TRBV11-2 and TRBJ1-1, with TRBD1 matching over 8 bases. There are 14 residues in the CDR3. The V segment lost 5 bases and the J segment 1 base; nucleotides outside the gene matches: 3. Germline CDR1 and CDR2: SGHAT and FQNNGV. The CDR3 spells CASSGQGANTEAFF. CDR3 in DNA: TGTGCCAGCAGCGGTCAGGGGGCGAACACTGAAGCTTTCTTT.

Ten or more counts support this clonotype. The CDR3 DNA sequence: TGTGCCAGCAGCCTAGGACAGGCGAACTACTATGGCTACACCTTC. It is translated as CASSLGQANYYGYTF. This sequence joins TRBV11-2 and TRBJ1-2; 7 bases are a match to TRBD1. Germline CDR1 and CDR2: SGHAT and FQNNGV. The CDR3 extends over 15 amino acids. Losses at the gene ends were 5 bases for V and 3 bases for J; bases not matched to a gene: 9.

About this clonotype: This could be a read error, since a much larger clone is one nucleotide away. The J gene is TRBJ2-1, the V gene TRBV14, with a weak D call TRBD1 (5 bases). The CDR3 consists of 15 residues. The ends were cut back, 7 bases at V and 8 bases at J, with 21 bases in the middle. The germline gives CDR1 SGHDN, CDR2 FVKESK. The CDR3 region has the DNA TGTGCCAGCAACCTTATGGCAGGGCAGGCGGATGAGCAGTTCTTC. Translating it yields CASNLMAGQADEQFF.

This clonotype was counted a few times. The J gene is TRBJ2-7, the V gene TRBV6-5, with D tentatively TRBD2 (5 bases). V lost 6 bases to trimming and J lost 6 bases, with 21 bases between them. CDR1 is MNHEY, CDR2 SVGAGI, per germline. The CDR3 consists of 15 residues. Written as DNA, the CDR3 is TGTGCCAGCAGCTACGGGGAGTTGGGTCAGACCGAGCAGTACTTC. Translating gives CASSYGELGQTEQYF.

Concerning this clonotype itself: This may be a read error: a much more frequent sequence differs by one nucleotide. The conserved closing phenylalanine or tryptophan is absent in this CDR3, likely reflecting a read error. CDR3 bases: TGTGCCAGCTCACCCGAAGTAAGCAATCAGCCCCAGCATTCT. It is translated as CASSPEVSNQPQHS. The chain uses TRBV18 and TRBJ1-5; D uncertain. The CDR3 consists of 14 residues. V gave up 3 bases and J gave up 1 base, with 7 bases separating them. CDR1 is KGHSH, CDR2 LQKENI, per germline.

This clonotype has a count of ten or more. This sequence joins TRBV6-2 or TRBV6-3 and TRBJ1-1; D gene uncertain. The CDR3 has 13 amino acids. V was shortened by 10 bases and J by 3 bases, with 15 bases between the two germline ends. The V gene's germline CDR1 is MNHEY and CDR2 SVGEGT. CDR3 DNA sequence: TGTGCCACCTCGGGCCAGCGGTACACTGAAGCTTTCTTT. Translating gives CATSGQRYTEAFF.

This clonotype was observed many times. The CDR3 loop is CASTVKRTGGYEQYF. The DNA of the CDR3 is TGTGCCAGCACCGTGAAAAGGACAGGGGGGTACGAGCAGTACTTC. The chain employs TRBV28 and TRBJ2-7, with TRBD1 matching 10 bases. V dropped 7 bases and J dropped 4; count of bases not matched to a gene: 10. The CDR3 runs 15 residues. CDR1 MDHEN and CDR2 SYDVKM come from the germline V gene.

As regards this clonotype: This clone may be a read error of a much larger clone one base away. The rearrangement links TRBV29-1 to TRBJ2-5, with TRBD2 as a possible D gene (6 bases). This CDR3 contains 14 residues. Trimming took off 7 bases at V and 5 bases at J, with 20 bases between the two ends. CDR1 is SQVTM, CDR2 ANQGSEA, per germline. The CDR3 DNA reads as TGCAGCGCTGACGGGAGAGGCCCCGGGGAGACCCAGTACTTC. Protein sequence: CSADGRGPGETQYF.